This T cell receptor (beta chain) appears in the sequencing data of a study of blood T cell repertoires in COVID-19. Authors' analysis steps: Reference gene primer amplification gave nucleated cell count estimates. Sequencing was performed with immunoSEQ multiplex PCR; in TCRdb, only in-frame clones are kept and a portion is missing. V, J and clone size are those of that table, while D and trimming were read from the DNA. The table records more than 150,000 clones, around 79% of them present only once. The CDR3 runs to 16 residues. The germline gives CDR1 SGHRS, CDR2 YFSETQ. V lost 3 bases and J lost 5, with 18 bases in between.

The sequencing sample was made of PBMCs or T cells enriched from blood (not recorded which). The J gene is TRBJ2-1, the V gene TRBV5-1; weak D call: TRBD2 (5 bases). This receptor was taken from a man aged 50 to 60 who had recovered from COVID-19. The CDR3 sequence: CASSWGSDLLDNEQFF. CDR3 in DNA: TGCGCCAGCAGCTGGGGTAGCGACCTCCTCGACAATGAGCAGTTCTTC. Full variable domain (rest looked up from reference TRBV5-1 and TRBJ2-1): KAGVTQTPRYLIKTRGQQVTLSCSPISGHRSVSWYQQTPGQGLQFLFEYFSETQRNKGNFPGRFSGRQFSNSRSEMNVSTLELGDSALYLCASSWGSDLLDNEQFFGPGTRLTVL.